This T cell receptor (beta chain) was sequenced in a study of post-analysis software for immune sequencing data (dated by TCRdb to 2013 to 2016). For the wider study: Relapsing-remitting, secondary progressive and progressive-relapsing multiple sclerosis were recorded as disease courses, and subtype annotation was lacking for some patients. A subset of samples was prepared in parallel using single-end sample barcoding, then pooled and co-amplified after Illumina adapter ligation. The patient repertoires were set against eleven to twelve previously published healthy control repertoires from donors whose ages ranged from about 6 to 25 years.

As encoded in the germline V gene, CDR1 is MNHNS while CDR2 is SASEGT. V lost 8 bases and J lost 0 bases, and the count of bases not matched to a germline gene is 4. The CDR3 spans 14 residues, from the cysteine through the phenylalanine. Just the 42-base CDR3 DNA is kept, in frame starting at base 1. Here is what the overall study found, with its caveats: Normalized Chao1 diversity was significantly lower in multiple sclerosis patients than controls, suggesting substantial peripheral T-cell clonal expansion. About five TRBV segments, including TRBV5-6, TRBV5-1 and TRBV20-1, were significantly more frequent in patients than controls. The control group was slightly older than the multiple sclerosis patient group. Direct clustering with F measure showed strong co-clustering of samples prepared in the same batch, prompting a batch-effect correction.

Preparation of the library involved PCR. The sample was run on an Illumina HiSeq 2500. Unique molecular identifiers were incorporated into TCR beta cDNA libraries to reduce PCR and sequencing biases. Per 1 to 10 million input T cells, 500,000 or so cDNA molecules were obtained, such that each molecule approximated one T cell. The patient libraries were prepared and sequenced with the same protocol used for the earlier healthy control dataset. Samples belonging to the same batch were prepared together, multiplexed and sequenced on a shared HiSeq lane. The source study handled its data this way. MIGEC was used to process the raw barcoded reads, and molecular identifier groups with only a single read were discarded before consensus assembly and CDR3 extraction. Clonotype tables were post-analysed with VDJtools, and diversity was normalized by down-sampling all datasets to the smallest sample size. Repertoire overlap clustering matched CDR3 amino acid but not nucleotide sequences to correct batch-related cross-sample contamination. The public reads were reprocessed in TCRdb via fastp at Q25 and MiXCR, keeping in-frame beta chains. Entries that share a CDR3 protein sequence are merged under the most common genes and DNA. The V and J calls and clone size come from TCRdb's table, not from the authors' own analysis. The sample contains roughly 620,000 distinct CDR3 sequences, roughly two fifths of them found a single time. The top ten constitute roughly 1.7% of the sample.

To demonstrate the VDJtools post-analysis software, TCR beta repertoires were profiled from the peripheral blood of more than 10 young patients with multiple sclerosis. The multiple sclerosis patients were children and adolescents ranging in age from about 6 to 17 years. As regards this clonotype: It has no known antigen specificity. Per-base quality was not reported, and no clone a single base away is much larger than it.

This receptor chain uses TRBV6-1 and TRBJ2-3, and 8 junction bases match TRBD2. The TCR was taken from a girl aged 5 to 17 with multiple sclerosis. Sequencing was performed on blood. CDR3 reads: CASGRTSSTDTQYF. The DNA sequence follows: TGTGCCAGCGGACGGACTAGCAGCACAGATACGCAGTATTTT.